Listed here are 27 T cell receptor beta chains from one sample, sequenced in a study of T cell clonotyping in hematopoietic cell transplantation. Profiling relied on immunoSEQ multiplex PCR, and the TCRdb table lists in-frame clones only, not all of them. This repertoire shows 4,200 or so clones, 60% to 85% found once; its top ten account for 34%. The sequenced sample was peripheral blood mononuclear cells, obtained 100 days after allogeneic stem cell transplant. The receptors were sampled from a male patient aged 50 or older who had an allogeneic stem cell transplant from an unrelated donor, so the T cells may come from the graft donor. Some clones in this sample may be carry-over from other donors' samples.

CDR3 residues: CASSEVAGEGNTIYF. The CDR3 DNA follows: TGTGCCAGCAGTGAAGTTGCAGGGGAAGGAAACACCATATATTTT. The V and J genes are TRBV6-1 and TRBJ1-3; D possibly corresponds to TRBD1 (6 bases). Germline V gene sequence: CDR1 MNHNS, CDR2 SASEGT. The CDR3 is 15 amino acids. V lost 1 base and J lost 4, with 11 bases in between.

This chain uses TRBV4-3 with TRBJ1-5; 8 nucleotides agree with TRBD1. J lost 2 bases, V lost 1 base, and 7 bases had no gene match. CDR3 length equals 17 residues. The germline V gene encodes CDR1 LGHNA and CDR2 YSLEER. The CDR3 DNA is TGCGCCAGCAGCCAAGTACACACAGGGGGAGGCAATCAGCCCCAGCATTTT. This gives the protein CASSQVHTGGGNQPQHF.

The chain combines TRBV7-9 with TRBJ2-1; 7 bases match TRBD1. From germline, CDR1 is SEHNR and CDR2 FQNEAQ (reference sequence). The CDR3 runs to 16 residues. Losses at the gene ends were 1 base for V and 5 bases for J; bases not matched to a gene: 8. The CDR3 reads CASSLVRGLVNNEQFF. The CDR3 DNA reads as TGTGCCAGCAGCTTAGTTAGGGGGCTAGTGAACAATGAGCAGTTCTTC.

This chain uses TRBV6-1 with TRBJ2-3; 9 bases match TRBD2. The germline V gene encodes CDR1 MNHNS and CDR2 SASEGT. The CDR3 extends over 16 amino acids. Losses at the gene ends were 0 bases for V and 1 base for J; bases not matched to a gene: 2. The CDR3 DNA follows: TGTGCCAGCAGTGAAGCCATAGCGGGAGGCACAGATACGCAGTATTTT. Translated, it gives CASSEAIAGGTDTQYF.

V is TRBV25-1 and J is TRBJ2-1, with no clear D. The CDR3 is 14 amino acids. Germline CDR1 and CDR2: MGHDK and SYGVNS. The V gene lost 8 bases and the J gene lost 6 bases, with 17 bases spanning the gap. The CDR3, as DNA: TGTGCCAGCGAAAATGGGAATAGGATCAATGAGCAGTTCTTC. This codes for CASENGNRINEQFF. The variable domain in full, with the rest retrieved from reference TRBV25-1 and TRBJ2-1, is EADIYQTPRYLVIGTGKKITLECSQTMGHDKMYWYQQDPGMELHLIHYSYGVNSTEKGDLSSESTVSRIRTEHFPLTLESARPSHTSQYLCASENGNRINEQFFGPGTRLTVL.

This clone was counted only a few times. V gene TRBV28 combines with J gene TRBJ2-7; D ambiguous. In germline, CDR1 is MDHEN, CDR2 SYDVKM. V lost 5 bases and J 3 bases, leaving 17 bases between the germline ends. This CDR3 contains 15 residues. The CDR3 protein is CASSTISPVDYEQYF. Written as DNA, the CDR3 is TGTGCCAGCAGTACTATCAGTCCAGTCGACTACGAGCAGTACTTC.

This sequence joins TRBV5-4 and TRBJ1-1; no definite D call. The ends were cut back, 0 bases at V and 1 base at J, with 10 bases in the middle. CDR3 length: 15 amino acids. Germline CDR1 SGHNT, CDR2 YYREEE (reference sequence). The CDR3 DNA is TGTGCCAGCAGCTTGGTCGGGGAAGGGAACACTGAAGCTTTCTTT. It yields the protein CASSLVGEGNTEAFF.

This clone has only one observation. The chain couples TRBV7-9 to TRBJ2-3, with a possible D match to TRBD1 (6 bases). V shed 2 bases and J shed 0 bases, with 18 bases lying between them. The CDR3 extends over 18 amino acids. Germline loops: CDR1 SEHNR, CDR2 FQNEAQ (reference sequence). The CDR3 protein is CASSLSLGGGSSTDTQYF. CDR3 nucleotides: TGTGCCAGCAGCTTATCTCTAGGTGGGGGCTCTAGCACAGATACGCAGTATTTT.

V and J are TRBV4-1 and TRBJ1-2, with a weak D call TRBD1 (6 bases). Per germline, CDR1 MGHRA and CDR2 YSYEKL. V was shortened by 0 bases and J by 8 bases, with 25 bases between the two germline ends. This CDR3 spans 18 amino acids. The CDR3 region is CASSQELTFGAGVRGYTF. CDR3 DNA: TGCGCCAGCAGCCAAGAATTAACTTTTGGGGCAGGGGTTAGAGGCTACACCTTC.

This sequence joins TRBV4-3 and TRBJ2-7; no clear D. Trimming took 4 bases from V and 2 from J, leaving 15 bases between them. The CDR3 consists of 15 residues. Germline V CDR1 and CDR2: LGHNA, YSLEER. The DNA of the CDR3 is TGCGCCAGCAGCCCTACAGCTCTCCATACCTACGAGCAGTACTTC. Translating gives CASSPTALHTYEQYF.

This sequence joins TRBV29-1 and TRBJ1-5, with D possibly matching TRBD1 (5 bases). V was cut by 4 bases and J by 5 bases, with 9 bases left in between. The V gene's germline CDR1 is SQVTM and CDR2 ANQGSEA. This CDR3 is 12 amino acids long. Here the CDR3 DNA reads TGCAGCGTTGCAGGGCTGGATCAGCCCCAGCATTTT. Its translation: CSVAGLDQPQHF. Looking up the rest from reference TRBV29-1 and TRBJ1-5 gives the full variable domain: SAVISQKPSRDICQRGTSLTIQCQVDSQVTMMFWYRQQPGQSLTLIATANQGSEATYESGFVIDKFPISRPNLTFSTLTVSNMSPEDSSIYLCSVAGLDQPQHFGDGTRLSIL.

This clone was counted between two and nine times. This chain links TRBV2 with TRBJ2-1, with D perhaps matching TRBD1 (5 bases). CDR3 length equals 16 residues. From germline, CDR1 is SNHLY and CDR2 FYNNEI. Trimming removed 6 bases from V and 0 bases from J, with 15 bases in between. CDR3 region: CASRKEQVASYNEQFF. In DNA, the CDR3 is TGTGCCAGCAGGAAAGAACAGGTTGCCTCCTACAATGAGCAGTTCTTC.

V gene TRBV5-6 combines with J gene TRBJ2-1, with D perhaps TRBD1 (6 bases). V gave up 0 bases and J gave up 4 bases, with 11 bases separating them. The CDR3 runs to 15 residues. CDR1 and CDR2 (germline): SGHDT, YYEEEE. CDR3 nucleotide sequence: TGTGCCAGCAGCTTGGCGGGGACACCATACAATGAGCAGTTCTTC. Translation gives CASSLAGTPYNEQFF.

In its sample, this clone was seen once. This chain links TRBV7-8 with TRBJ1-4; 7 nucleotides agree with TRBD1. The CDR3 is made up of 19 amino acids. The V and J ends lost 5 bases and 8 bases, in that order; junction bases with no gene match: 23. CDR1 is SGHVS and CDR2 is FQNEAQ in the germline V gene. The CDR3 DNA is TGTGCCAGCAGCCCCGCCACCGGGACAGTCCCACCATTGCCAGAAAAACTGTTTTTT. Translation gives CASSPATGTVPPLPEKLFF.

The chain has TRBV6-5 and TRBJ2-1, with D unresolved. This CDR3 contains 15 residues. Trimming stripped 3 bases from V and 0 bases from J, with 9 bases between. The germline CDR1 and CDR2 sequences are MNHEY and SVGAGI. The DNA for the CDR3 is TGTGCCAGCAGTTATGTGGACGGCTCCTACAATGAGCAGTTCTTC. Encoded protein: CASSYVDGSYNEQFF.

The chain couples TRBV19 to TRBJ1-2; 7 bases line up with TRBD1. This CDR3 has 15 residues. Germline CDR1 LNHDA, CDR2 SQIVND (reference sequence). The J segment lost 6 bases and the V segment lost 2 bases, leaving 9 bases of the junction unmatched. The CDR3 reads CASSIRGQLFNGYTF. In DNA, the CDR3 is TGTGCCAGTAGTATAAGGGGACAGCTCTTCAATGGCTACACCTTC.

The rearrangement joins TRBV6-5 to TRBJ2-1; a weak D match, TRBD1 (6 bases). CDR1 and CDR2 from the germline V gene are MNHEY and SVGAGI. This CDR3 contains 14 residues. Trimming pared 2 bases from V and 6 bases from J, leaving 11 bases between. The CDR3 spells CASSYGGGSNEQFF. The DNA for the CDR3 is TGTGCCAGCAGTTACGGGGGCGGCAGCAATGAGCAGTTCTTC.

The CDR3 nucleotides read TGTGCCAGCAGGGACAGGCCGGATAGCAATCAGCCCCAGCATTTT. Its translation: CASRDRPDSNQPQHF. The chain employs TRBV28 and TRBJ1-5; 7 nucleotides line up with TRBD1. The germline CDR1 and CDR2 sequences are MDHEN and SYDVKM. V gave up 6 bases and J gave up 0 bases; unmatched junction bases: 5. CDR3 length equals 15 residues.

This chain uses TRBV28 with TRBJ1-1; the D gene is possibly TRBD1 (6 bases). The CDR3 covers 14 residues. V lost 6 bases to trimming and J lost 7 bases, with 18 bases between them. The germline V gene has CDR1 MDHEN and CDR2 SYDVKM. In DNA form, the CDR3 reads TGTGCCAGCAGCCCAGGACAGCGTCACAGTGAAGCTTTCTTT. It codes for CASSPGQRHSEAFF.

This sequence joins TRBV6-1 and TRBJ1-5; D not resolved. CDR3 size: 14 residues. V was clipped by 8 bases and J by 6 bases, with 17 bases between them. CDR1 is MNHNS and CDR2 is SASEGT in the germline V gene. CDR3 loop: CASLSGFHPQPQHF. The CDR3 DNA reads TGTGCCAGCCTTTCCGGTTTTCACCCTCAGCCCCAGCATTTT.

V is TRBV28 and J is TRBJ2-7; the D gene is possibly TRBD1 (5 bases). The germline CDR1 and CDR2 sequences are MDHEN and SYDVKM. The CDR3 totals 13 residues. Trimming cost V 6 bases and J 2 bases, with 11 bases left between them. DNA for the CDR3: TGTGCCAGCAGCTGGCCAGGGACCTACGAGCAGTACTTC. This encodes CASSWPGTYEQYF.

A few counts support this clone. The chain uses TRBV6-5 and TRBJ2-3; no reliable D call. Germline V gives CDR1 MNHEY, CDR2 SVGAGI. The CDR3 is 14 amino acids. V was clipped by 4 bases and J by 3 bases, with 11 bases between them. The CDR3 nucleotides read TGTGCCAGCAGTTTACGGGCGGCAACAGATACGCAGTATTTT. Protein product: CASSLRAATDTQYF.

The CDR3 protein is CASRVGGTGSGGYTF. The CDR3 DNA sequence: TGTGCCAGCAGGGTCGGTGGAACAGGGAGTGGTGGCTACACCTTC. The genes are TRBV5-6 and TRBJ1-2; D perhaps matches TRBD1 (6 bases). CDR3 length equals 15 residues. The V gene's germline CDR1 is SGHDT and CDR2 YYEEEE. V was clipped by 5 bases and J by 7 bases, with 21 bases between them.

This sequence joins TRBV5-1 and TRBJ2-1, with 13 nucleotides matching TRBD2. Trimming took 4 bases from V and 6 from J; bases not matched to a gene: 4. The CDR3 loop spans 15 amino acids. From germline, CDR1 is SGHRS and CDR2 YFSETQ. The chain's CDR3 is CASSTRLAGGNEQFF. CDR3 sequence (DNA): TGCGCCAGCAGCACACGACTAGCGGGGGGCAATGAGCAGTTCTTC. Looking up the rest from reference TRBV5-1 and TRBJ2-1 gives the full variable domain: KAGVTQTPRYLIKTRGQQVTLSCSPISGHRSVSWYQQTPGQGLQFLFEYFSETQRNKGNFPGRFSGRQFSNSRSEMNVSTLELGDSALYLCASSTRLAGGNEQFFGPGTRLTVL.

The V gene is TRBV28, the J gene TRBJ2-2; 7 nucleotides agree with TRBD2. Per germline, CDR1 MDHEN and CDR2 SYDVKM. The CDR3 spans 16 residues. After removal of 6 bases from V and 5 bases from J, the junction contained 12 bases not matched to a gene. CDR3 in amino acids: CASSLVGGSRTGELFF. The CDR3 DNA sequence: TGTGCCAGCAGCCTGGTCGGCGGGAGTAGGACCGGGGAGCTGTTTTTT.

V usage is TRBV6-4 and J usage is TRBJ2-3; TRBD1 is a possible D gene (5 bases). CDR1 and CDR2 from the germline V gene are MRHNA and SNTAGT. Trimming pared 0 bases from V and 4 bases from J, leaving 8 bases between. The CDR3 consists of 14 residues. The CDR3 loop is CASSDSQGPDTQYF. The CDR3 DNA follows: TGTGCCAGCAGTGACTCGCAGGGCCCAGATACGCAGTATTTT.

This chain links TRBV4-1 with TRBJ1-1; D is perhaps TRBD1 (6 bases). The germline CDR1 and CDR2 sequences are MGHRA and YSYEKL. Trimming took 0 bases from V and 3 from J, leaving 11 bases between them. The CDR3 sequence is 15 residues long. The CDR3 is CASSQEPRGHTEAFF. DNA of the CDR3: TGCGCCAGCAGCCAAGAACCCAGGGGCCACACTGAAGCTTTCTTT.